The clone carrying this T cell receptor (beta chain) was recorded many times. Through Arm-PCR of CDR3 regions and iRepertoire HTBI primers, TCR beta libraries were built. One entry per CDR3 protein results from TCRdb running MiXCR on the multiplex PCR reads. Of about 350,000 distinct CDR3 sequences detected, approximately 15% appear once; the ten largest clones hold 25% to 30%. The CDR3 covers 13 residues. Trimming cost V 8 bases and J 5 bases; bases outside gene matches: 7. The germline gives CDR1 SGHRS, CDR2 YFSETQ. Indicated time point: newly diagnosed GD, antithyroid drugs for less than 3 months. Researchers made the TCR library from RNA that was extracted from PBMCs. Xi'an, China, was home to the endocrinology department that provided patients. This entry belongs to a study of regulatory T cells in long-lasting Graves disease. This sample also belongs to another study, concerning T cells in Graves' hyperthyroidism and ophthalmopathy. That publication notes: By a 13 V-J model, ophthalmopathy was set apart from stable hyperthyroidism.

The input for sequencing was peripheral blood mononuclear cells (PBMCs), taken at new diagnosis, from a patient treated with antithyroid drugs. This sequence joins TRBV5-1 and TRBJ2-5; TRBD1 aligns across 9 bases. The sequence was obtained from a middle-aged man with Graves disease. The CDR3 nucleotides are TGCGCCAGTTCGGGACAGGGATACGAGACCCAGTACTTC. Translated, it gives CASSGQGYETQYF.